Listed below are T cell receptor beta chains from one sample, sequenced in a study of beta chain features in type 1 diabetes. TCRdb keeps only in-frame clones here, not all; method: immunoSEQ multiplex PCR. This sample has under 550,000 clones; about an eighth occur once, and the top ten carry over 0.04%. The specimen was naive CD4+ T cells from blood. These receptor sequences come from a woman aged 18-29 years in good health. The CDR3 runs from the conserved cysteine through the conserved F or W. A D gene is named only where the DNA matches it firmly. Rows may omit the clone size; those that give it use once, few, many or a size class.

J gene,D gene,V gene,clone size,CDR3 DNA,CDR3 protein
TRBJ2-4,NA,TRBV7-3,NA,TGTGCCAGCCGTGCTTGGGTATCGGAAAACATTCAGTACTTC,CASRAWVSENIQYF
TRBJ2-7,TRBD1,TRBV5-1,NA,TGCGCCAGCAGCTTGGGACAGGGCTCGGGTGAGCAGTACTTC,CASSLGQGSGEQYF
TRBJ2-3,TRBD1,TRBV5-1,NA,TGCGCCAGCAGCCAGGCAGGGGGCCCTAGCACAGATACGCAGTATTTT,CASSQAGGPSTDTQYF
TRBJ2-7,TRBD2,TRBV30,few,TGTGCCTGGGGGAGACTAGCTCCCTACGAGCAGTACTTC,CAWGRLAPYEQYF
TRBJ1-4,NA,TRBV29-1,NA,TGCAGCGTTGGAGACGGGTCGGGAGATGAAAAACTGTTTTTT,CSVGDGSGDEKLFF
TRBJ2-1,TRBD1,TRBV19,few,TGTGCCAGTAGACACAGGGGTGGCCGCAATGAGCAGTTCTTC,CASRHRGGRNEQFF
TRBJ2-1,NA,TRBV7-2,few,TGTGCCAGCAGCTTAACAGCCTCCTACAATGAGCAGTTCTTC,CASSLTASYNEQFF
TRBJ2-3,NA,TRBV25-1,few,TGTGCCAGCAAGGGGCTTAGCACAGATACGCAGTATTTT,CASKGLSTDTQYF
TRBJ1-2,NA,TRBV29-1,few,TGCAGCGTTGTGGGAACAGGGCGGGGTACAAACTATGGCTACACCTTC,CSVVGTGRGTNYGYTF
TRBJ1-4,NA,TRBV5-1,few,TGCGCCAGCAGCTTAAAGGGACTTAATGAAAAACTGTTTTTT,CASSLKGLNEKLFF
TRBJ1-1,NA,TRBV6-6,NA,TGTGCCAGCAGTCCCGTTGGTTTCGGTGAAGCTTTCTTT,CASSPVGFGEAFF
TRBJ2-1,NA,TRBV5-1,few,TGCGCCAGCAGCCACGGGGCCAATGAGCAGTTCTTC,CASSHGANEQFF
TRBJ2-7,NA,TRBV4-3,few,TGCGCCAGCAGCAAGGGCTTGATAGGATCAGCCTACGAGCAGTACTTC,CASSKGLIGSAYEQYF
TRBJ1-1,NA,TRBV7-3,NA,TGTGCCAGCAGCCTCACGGTGAACACTGAAGCTTTCTTT,CASSLTVNTEAFF
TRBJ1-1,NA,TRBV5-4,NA,TGTGCCAGCAGCCCACCCGGGGGAAGAGCTTTCTTT,CASSPPGGRAFF
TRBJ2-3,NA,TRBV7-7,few,TGTGCCAGCAGCTTAGTTGGTGCGGATACGCAGTATTTT,CASSLVGADTQYF
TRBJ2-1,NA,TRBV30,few,TGTGCCTGGAGGTTAGCGGTCTACAATGAGCAGTTCTTC,CAWRLAVYNEQFF
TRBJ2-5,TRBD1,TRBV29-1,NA,TGCAGCGTAGGGGACAGCTTCCAAGAGACCCAGTACTTC,CSVGDSFQETQYF
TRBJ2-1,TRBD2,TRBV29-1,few,TGCAGCGTCCTCTTTCTAGCGGGGCCCTACAATGAGCAGTTCTTC,CSVLFLAGPYNEQFF
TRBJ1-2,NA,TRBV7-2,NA,TGTGCCAGCAGCTTAGAAAAGGAATCCTATGGCTACACCTTC,CASSLEKESYGYTF
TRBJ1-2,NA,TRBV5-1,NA,TGCGCCAGCAGCCCGAGTCCTAACTATGGCTACACCTTC,CASSPSPNYGYTF
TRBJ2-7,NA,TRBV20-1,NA,TGCAGTGCTAGTTATTTCTACGAGCAGTACTTC,CSASYFYEQYF
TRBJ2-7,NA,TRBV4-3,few,TGCGCCAGCAGCCAAGGGGGTTACGAGCAGTACTTC,CASSQGGYEQYF
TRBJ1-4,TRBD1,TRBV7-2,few,TGTGCCAGCAGGACAGGGAGGACTAATGAAAAACTGTTTTTT,CASRTGRTNEKLFF
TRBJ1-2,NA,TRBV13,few,TGTGCCAGCAGCTTAGGCCCCCGGGTTGGTGGCTACACCTTC,CASSLGPRVGGYTF
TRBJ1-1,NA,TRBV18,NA,TGTGCCAGCTCACCCGGACAGAACACTGAAGCTTTCTTT,CASSPGQNTEAFF
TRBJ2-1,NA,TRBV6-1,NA,TGTGCCAGCAGTGAAAGACAGGTCCGGCTCGGAGGTGAGCAGTTCTTC,CASSERQVRLGGEQFF
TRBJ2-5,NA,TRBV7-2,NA,TGTGCCAGCAGCTTTGGTGGGCTAGCGAGCTTACAAGAGACCCAGTACTTC,CASSFGGLASLQETQYF
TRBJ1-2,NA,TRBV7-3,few,TGTGCCAGCAGCCCCGAGGGGGGTCGACTACCAAACTATGGCTACACCTTC,CASSPEGGRLPNYGYTF
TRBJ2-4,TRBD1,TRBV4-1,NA,TGCGCCAGCAGCCAAGAGGCCCTGAACAGGGGGCTAAACATTCAGTACTTC,CASSQEALNRGLNIQYF
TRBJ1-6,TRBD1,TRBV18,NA,TGTGCCAGCTCACCTACCGGGACAGGGGGTTCACCCCTCCACTTT,CASSPTGTGGSPLHF
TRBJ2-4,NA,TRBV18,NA,TGTGCCAGCTCGCTAGGTGTAGCCAAAAACATTCAGTACTTC,CASSLGVAKNIQYF
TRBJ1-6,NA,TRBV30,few,TGTGCCTGGAGTCGGCCGCCGAATTCACCCCTCCACTTT,CAWSRPPNSPLHF
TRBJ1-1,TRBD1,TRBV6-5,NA,TGTGCCAGCACTAGGGGACAGGGTGGAACTGAAGCTTTCTTT,CASTRGQGGTEAFF
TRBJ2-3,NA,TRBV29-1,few,TGCACCCTAGCCCTCCGCGATAGCACAGATACGCAGTATTTT,CTLALRDSTDTQYF
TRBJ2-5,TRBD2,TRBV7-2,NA,TGTGCCAGCAGCTTATTCCCTAGCGGGAGGAGAGAGACCCAGTACTTC,CASSLFPSGRRETQYF
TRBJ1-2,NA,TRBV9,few,TGTGCCAGCAGCGTAGGGGCAGAGGTAAACTATGGCTACACCTTC,CASSVGAEVNYGYTF
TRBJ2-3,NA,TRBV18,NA,TGTGCCAGCCTCAGAGGTCCGGGTCCAGATACGCAGTATTTT,CASLRGPGPDTQYF
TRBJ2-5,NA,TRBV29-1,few,TGCAGCGTTGCACAGGTACAAGAGACCCAGTACTTC,CSVAQVQETQYF
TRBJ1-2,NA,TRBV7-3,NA,TGTGCCAGCAGCTTAACCGATCACTATGGCTACACCTTC,CASSLTDHYGYTF
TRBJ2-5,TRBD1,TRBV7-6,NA,TGTGCCAGCAGCTTACCTGGGACAGGGAGAACCCAGTACTTC,CASSLPGTGRTQYF
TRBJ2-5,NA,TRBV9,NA,TGTGCCAGCAGCGTAGGGGCAGGGGCGACCCAAGAGACCCAGTACTTC,CASSVGAGATQETQYF
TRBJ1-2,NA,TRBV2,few,TGTGCCAGCAGTGATCAGCTTCTGCTGAACTATGGCTACACCTTC,CASSDQLLLNYGYTF
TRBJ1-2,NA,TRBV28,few,TGTGCCATCGGAGGGGTGTATGGCTACACCTTC,CAIGGVYGYTF
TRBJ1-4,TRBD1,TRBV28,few,TGTGCCAGCAGTATCCGACAGGGGGCACGGGATGAAAAACTGTTTTTT,CASSIRQGARDEKLFF
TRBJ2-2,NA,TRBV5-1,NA,TGCGCCAGCAGCTTGGAACCGAACACCGGGGAGCTGTTTTTT,CASSLEPNTGELFF